Listed here are 8 T cell receptor beta chains from one sample, sequenced in a study of vaccination and CD4 T cells after COVID-19. An Oncomine TCR Beta short-read assay was used to sequence the DNA from cultured CD4+ T cells. In TCRdb, the PCR reads were re-called with MiXCR into one record per CDR3 protein. The sample records approximately 19,000 distinct CDR3 sequences, approximately 40% being singletons. Their antigens remain unidentified. Sample treatment: approximately 9-day PBMC culture with coronavirus spike peptide pools or control peptides (ViraFEST assay). The source was CD4+ T cells from blood, cultured in vitro, collected after SARS-CoV-2 vaccination. These receptors all stem from a human donor who had recovered from COVID-19.

The rearrangement links TRBV5-4 to TRBJ2-1; 7 bases map to TRBD2. Germline V gives CDR1 SGHNT, CDR2 YYREEE (reference sequence). J lost 6 bases, V lost 0 bases, and 12 bases had no gene match. The CDR3 sequence is 17 residues long. CDR3 region: CASSLATGLGPGNEQFF. CDR3 nucleotide sequence: TGTGCCAGCAGCTTGGCCACTGGACTAGGGCCCGGCAATGAGCAGTTCTTC.

The chain carries TRBV20-1 and TRBJ2-3; D call uncertain. V gave up 5 bases and J gave up 5 bases, with 14 bases separating them. CDR3 size: 13 residues. Germline V gives CDR1 DFQATT, CDR2 SNEGSKA (reference sequence). CDR3 DNA: TGCAGTGCTCACAGCCTCCGATTAGATACGCAGTATTTT. Encoded protein: CSAHSLRLDTQYF.

The chain carries TRBV20-1 and TRBJ2-3; the D is unclear. Deletions cut 1 base from V and 4 bases from J, with 3 bases between. This CDR3 region has 11 residues. Germline CDR1 reads DFQATT; CDR2 reads SNEGSKA (reference sequence). The CDR3 loop reads CSARAADTQYF. In DNA form, the CDR3 reads TGCAGTGCTAGAGCGGCAGATACGCAGTATTTT.

This chain uses TRBV6-2 or TRBV6-3 with TRBJ2-3; D is unresolved. The CDR3 contains 14 residues. Germline CDR1 is MNHEY and CDR2 is SVGEGT. Trimming took off 0 bases at V and 7 bases at J, with 11 bases between the two ends. The CDR3 is CASSYSVTPYTQYF. The CDR3 DNA reads as TGTGCCAGCAGTTACTCGGTAACTCCGTATACGCAGTATTTT.

The chain recombines TRBV28 with TRBJ1-2; D unclear. Per germline, CDR1 MDHEN and CDR2 SYDVKM. V was pared by 3 bases and J by 4 bases, with 15 bases between. This CDR3 has 15 amino acids. The CDR3 sequence: CASSFSSHEGYGYTF. The CDR3 DNA follows: TGTGCCAGCAGTTTCTCGTCCCACGAGGGCTATGGCTACACCTTC.

Within the sample, this clonotype is medium-sized. V gene TRBV15 combines with J gene TRBJ1-1; a possible D gene is TRBD1 (6 bases). From germline, CDR1 is LNHNV and CDR2 YYDKDF (reference sequence). This CDR3 contains 15 residues. Trimming pared 0 bases from V and 4 bases from J, leaving 12 bases between. The CDR3 loop is CATSRERGGGTEAFF. The CDR3 nucleotides read TGTGCCACCAGCAGAGAAAGAGGGGGGGGCACTGAAGCTTTCTTT.

Only a few counts were recorded for this clonotype. This chain connects TRBV6-2 or TRBV6-3 to TRBJ2-7; TRBD2 matches at 11 bases. Unmatched junction bases numbered 11, after V lost 7 bases and J lost 6 bases. The length of the CDR3 is 15 residues. In germline, CDR1 is MNHEY, CDR2 SVGEGT. The CDR3 sequence: CASTNIEGLAAEQYF. CDR3 sequence (DNA): TGTGCCAGCACTAACATCGAGGGACTAGCGGCCGAGCAGTACTTC.

This clonotype has more than one count but fewer than ten. The gene calls are TRBV6-2 or TRBV6-3 and TRBJ1-6; 11 bases map to TRBD1. The CDR3 covers 16 residues. Germline CDR1 and CDR2: MNHEY and SVGEGT. Losses at the gene ends were 5 bases for V and 9 bases for J; bases not matched to a gene: 9. CDR3 DNA: TGTGCCAGCAGTCCGAGGGACAGGGGGAACACTTCACCCCTCCACTTT. This gives the protein CASSPRDRGNTSPLHF.